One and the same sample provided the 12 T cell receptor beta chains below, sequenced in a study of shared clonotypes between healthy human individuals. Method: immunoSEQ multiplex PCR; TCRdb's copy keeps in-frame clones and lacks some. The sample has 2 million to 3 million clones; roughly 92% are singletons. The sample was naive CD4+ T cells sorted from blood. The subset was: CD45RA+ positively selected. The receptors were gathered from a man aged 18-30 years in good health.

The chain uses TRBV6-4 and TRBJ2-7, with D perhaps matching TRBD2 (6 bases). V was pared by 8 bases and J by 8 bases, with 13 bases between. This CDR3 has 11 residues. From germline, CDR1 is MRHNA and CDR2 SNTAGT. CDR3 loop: CASARGLQQYF. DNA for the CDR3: TGTGCCAGCGCTCGGGGACTGCAGCAGTACTTC.

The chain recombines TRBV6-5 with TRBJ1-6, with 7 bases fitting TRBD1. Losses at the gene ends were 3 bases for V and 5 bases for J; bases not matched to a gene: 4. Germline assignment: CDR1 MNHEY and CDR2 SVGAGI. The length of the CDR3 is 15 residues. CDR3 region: CASSYFGTDNSPLHF. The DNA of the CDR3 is TGTGCCAGCAGTTATTTCGGGACAGATAATTCACCCCTCCACTTT.

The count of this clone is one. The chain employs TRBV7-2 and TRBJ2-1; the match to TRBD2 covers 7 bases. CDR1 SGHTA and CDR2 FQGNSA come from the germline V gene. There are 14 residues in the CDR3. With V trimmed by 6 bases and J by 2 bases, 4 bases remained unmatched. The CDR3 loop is CASRGAGAYNEQFF. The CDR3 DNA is TGTGCCAGCAGGGGTGCGGGAGCCTACAATGAGCAGTTCTTC.

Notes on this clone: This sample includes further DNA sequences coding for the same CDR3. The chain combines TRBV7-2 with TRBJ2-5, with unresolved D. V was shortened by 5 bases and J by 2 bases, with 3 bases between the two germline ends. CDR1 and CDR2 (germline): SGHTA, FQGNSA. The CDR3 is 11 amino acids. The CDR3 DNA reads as TGTGCCAGCAGCCGACAAGAGACCCAGTACTTC. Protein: CASSRQETQYF. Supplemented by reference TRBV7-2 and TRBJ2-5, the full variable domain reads GAGVSQSPSNKVTEKGKDVELRCDPISGHTALYWYRQSLGQGLEFLIYFQGNSAPDKSGLPSDRFSAERTGGSVSTLTIQRTQQEDSAVYLCASSRQETQYFGPGTRLLVL.

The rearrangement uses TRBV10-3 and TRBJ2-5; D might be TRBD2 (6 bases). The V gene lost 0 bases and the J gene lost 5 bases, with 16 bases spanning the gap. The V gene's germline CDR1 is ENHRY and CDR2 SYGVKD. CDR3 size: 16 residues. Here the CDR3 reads CAISESNGGRGETQYF. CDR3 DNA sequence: TGTGCCATCAGTGAGTCGAACGGGGGACGGGGGGAGACCCAGTACTTC.

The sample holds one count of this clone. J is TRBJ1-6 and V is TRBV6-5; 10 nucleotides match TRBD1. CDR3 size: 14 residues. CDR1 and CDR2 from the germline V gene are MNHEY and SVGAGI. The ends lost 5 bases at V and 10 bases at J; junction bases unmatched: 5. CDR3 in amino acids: CASSLGTGDSPLHF. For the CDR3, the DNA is TGTGCCAGCAGTCTGGGGACAGGGGACTCACCCCTCCACTTT.

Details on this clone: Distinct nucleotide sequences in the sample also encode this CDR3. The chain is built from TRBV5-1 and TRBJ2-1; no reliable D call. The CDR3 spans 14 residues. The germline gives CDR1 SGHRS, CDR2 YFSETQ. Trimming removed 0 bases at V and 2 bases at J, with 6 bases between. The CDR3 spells CASSLGVAYNEQFF. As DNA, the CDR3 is TGCGCCAGCAGCTTGGGCGTAGCCTACAATGAGCAGTTCTTC. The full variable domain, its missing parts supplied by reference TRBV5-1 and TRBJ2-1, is KAGVTQTPRYLIKTRGQQVTLSCSPISGHRSVSWYQQTPGQGLQFLFEYFSETQRNKGNFPGRFSGRQFSNSRSEMNVSTLELGDSALYLCASSLGVAYNEQFFGPGTRLTVL.

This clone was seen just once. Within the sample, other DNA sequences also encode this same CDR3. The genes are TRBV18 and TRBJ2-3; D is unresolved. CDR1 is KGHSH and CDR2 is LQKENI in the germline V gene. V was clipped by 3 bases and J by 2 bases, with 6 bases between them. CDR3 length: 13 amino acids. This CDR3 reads CASSPPSTDTQYF. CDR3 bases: TGTGCCAGCTCACCCCCGTCCACAGATACGCAGTATTTT.

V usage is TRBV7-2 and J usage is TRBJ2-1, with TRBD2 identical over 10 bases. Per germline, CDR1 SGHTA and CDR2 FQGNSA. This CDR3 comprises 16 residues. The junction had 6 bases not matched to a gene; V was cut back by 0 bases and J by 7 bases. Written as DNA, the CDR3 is TGTGCCAGCAGCTTAGCGCGGCTAGCGGGGGATAATGAGCAGTTCTTC. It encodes CASSLARLAGDNEQFF. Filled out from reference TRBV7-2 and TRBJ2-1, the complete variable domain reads GAGVSQSPSNKVTEKGKDVELRCDPISGHTALYWYRQSLGQGLEFLIYFQGNSAPDKSGLPSDRFSAERTGGSVSTLTIQRTQQEDSAVYLCASSLARLAGDNEQFFGPGTRLTVL.

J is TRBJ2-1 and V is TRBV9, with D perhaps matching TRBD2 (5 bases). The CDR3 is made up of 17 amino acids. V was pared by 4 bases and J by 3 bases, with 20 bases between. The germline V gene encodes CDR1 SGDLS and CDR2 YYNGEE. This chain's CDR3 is CASSPNLRGILYNEQFF. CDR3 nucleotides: TGTGCCAGCAGCCCCAACCTCCGGGGTATCCTCTACAATGAGCAGTTCTTC.

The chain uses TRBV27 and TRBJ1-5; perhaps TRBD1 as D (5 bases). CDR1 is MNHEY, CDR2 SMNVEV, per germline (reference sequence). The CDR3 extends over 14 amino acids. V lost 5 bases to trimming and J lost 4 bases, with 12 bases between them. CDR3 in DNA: TGTGCCAGCAGTCTGGGGGTCACAAATCAGCCCCAGCATTTT. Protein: CASSLGVTNQPQHF.

CDR3 residues: CASSVEGLYNSPLHF. CDR3 DNA: TGTGCCAGCAGCGTAGAGGGACTATATAATTCACCCCTCCACTTT. The J gene is TRBJ1-6, the V gene TRBV9; D perhaps matches TRBD1 (5 bases). This CDR3 is built from 15 residues. V lost 0 bases and J lost 4, with 8 bases in between. Germline assignment: CDR1 SGDLS and CDR2 YYNGEE.